Below are 23 T cell receptor beta chains sequenced from a single sample in a study of OX40 agonist ivuxolimab in advanced cancers. The assay was immunoSEQ multiplex PCR, and TCRdb's table has in-frame clones only and misses some. The data hold approximately 1,300 clones, with about 80% observed a single time. The sample here was taken in a trial of the OX40 agonist ivuxolimab. These receptors were obtained from an adult with an advanced solid tumor such as melanoma, head and neck, liver or kidney cancer.

The chain employs TRBV12-5 and TRBJ1-4; D possibly corresponds to TRBD1 (6 bases). The V gene's germline CDR1 is LGHNT and CDR2 FRNRAP. This CDR3 has 14 residues. The CDR3 is CAFKGGRGGEKLFF. Written as DNA, the CDR3 is TGTGCCTTCAAAGGCGGCAGGGGCGGTGAAAAACTGTTTTTT. Filled out from reference TRBV12-5 and TRBJ1-4, the complete variable domain reads DARVTQTPRHKVTEMGQEVTMRCQPILGHNTVFWYRQTMMQGLELLAYFRNRAPLDDSGMPKDRFSAEMPDATLATLKIQPSEPRDSAVYFCAFKGGRGGEKLFFGSGTQLSVL.

V and J are TRBV19 and TRBJ1-1; D unresolved. CDR1 is LNHDA, CDR2 SQIVND, per germline (reference sequence). This CDR3 has 12 amino acids. The germline V and J ends were trimmed by 10 bases and 1 base, with 10 bases remaining between them. The CDR3 bases are TGTGCCATCCAGGCGGCGAACACTGAAGCTTTCTTT. Residues: CAIQAANTEAFF.

By sample fraction, this clone is large. The chain carries TRBV11-3 and TRBJ2-2; D is unresolved. In germline, CDR1 is SGHNT, CDR2 YENEEA. The CDR3 is made up of 14 amino acids. V was trimmed by 1 base and J by 5 bases, leaving 8 bases between them. The CDR3 bases are TGTGCCAGCAGCTTAGTTGGTCCGACCGGGGAGCTGTTTTTT. Amino acid sequence: CASSLVGPTGELFF.

The chain is built from TRBV29-1 and TRBJ1-3; 11 nucleotides line up with TRBD1. CDR3 size: 14 residues. V was clipped by 6 bases and J by 4 bases; unmatched bases: 5. Germline assignment: CDR1 SQVTM and CDR2 ANQGSEA. CDR3: CSVPGTGGGNTIYF. CDR3 coding DNA: TGCAGCGTCCCGGGGACAGGGGGAGGAAACACCATATATTTT.

This clone was seen a handful of times. The V call is TRBV28, the J call TRBJ1-1, with a tentative D call TRBD1 (5 bases). This CDR3 is 12 amino acids long. Germline V lookup: CDR1 MDHEN, CDR2 SYDVKM. V was pared by 5 bases and J by 7 bases, with 11 bases between. CDR3 in amino acids: CASSRAGFEAFF. For the CDR3, the DNA is TGTGCCAGCAGTCGGGCAGGGTTTGAAGCTTTCTTT.

This CDR3 is CASSFTDQSSYEQYF. The CDR3 coding sequence is TGTGCCAGCAGCTTCACGGACCAAAGCTCCTACGAGCAGTACTTC. This chain uses TRBV11-3 with TRBJ2-7; D gene unclear. Germline V gene data show CDR1 as SGHNT and CDR2 as YENEEA. This CDR3 comprises 15 residues. V was shortened by 3 bases and J by 0 bases, with 12 bases between the two germline ends.

The V and J genes are TRBV6-8 and TRBJ2-7, with D hard to call. CDR3 size: 15 residues. The germline V gene encodes CDR1 MNHGY and CDR2 SAAAGT. Trimming pared 1 base from V and 2 bases from J, leaving 12 bases between. Written as DNA, the CDR3 is TGTGCCAGCAGTTACTTCTCCAAAAGGACCTACGAGCAGTACTTC. This codes for CASSYFSKRTYEQYF.

The rearrangement joins TRBV19 to TRBJ2-2; D is uncertain. This CDR3 region has 13 residues. Trimming stripped 3 bases from V and 3 bases from J, with 5 bases between. From germline, CDR1 is LNHDA and CDR2 SQIVND (reference sequence). The CDR3 DNA reads TGTGCCAGTAGTATTTTGGACACCGGGGAGCTGTTTTTT. Amino acid sequence: CASSILDTGELFF.

This clone was counted only a few times. This chain links TRBV6-8 with TRBJ1-1; D call uncertain. Per the germline V gene, CDR1 is MNHGY and CDR2 is SAAAGT. V shed 0 bases and J shed 0 bases, with 5 bases lying between them. The CDR3 totals 14 residues. CDR3 residues: CASSYSTMNTEAFF. The CDR3 DNA reads as TGTGCCAGCAGTTACTCGACGATGAACACTGAAGCTTTCTTT.

The chain links TRBV6-1 to TRBJ2-7, with D tentatively TRBD1 or TRBD2 (6 bases each). This CDR3 has 14 amino acids. The germline V and J ends were trimmed by 1 base and 5 bases, with 12 bases remaining between them. CDR1 and CDR2 from the germline V gene are MNHNS and SASEGT. Here the CDR3 DNA reads TGTGCCAGCAGTGAAGGGGGGGCTCCCCACGAGCAGTACTTC. Residues: CASSEGGAPHEQYF.

This clone is hyperexpanded in the sample. The V gene is TRBV19, the J gene TRBJ2-6; D not certain. The CDR3 covers 20 residues. V was clipped by 5 bases and J by 0 bases, with 23 bases between them. Germline CDR1 and CDR2: LNHDA and SQIVND (reference sequence). Here the CDR3 reads CASSSRTYETMVSGANVLTF. The CDR3 DNA reads TGTGCCAGTAGTTCGAGGACCTACGAAACGATGGTCTCTGGGGCCAACGTCCTGACTTTC.

The rearrangement joins TRBV28 to TRBJ1-5; weak D call: TRBD1 (6 bases). The CDR3 loop spans 14 amino acids. V was trimmed by 2 bases and J by 3 bases, leaving 8 bases between them. Per germline, CDR1 MDHEN and CDR2 SYDVKM. CDR3 sequence (DNA): TGTGCCAGCAGTTTAGGACAGTTCAATCAGCCCCAGCATTTT. Its protein product is CASSLGQFNQPQHF.

This clone has a handful of counts. This sequence joins TRBV6-8 and TRBJ1-1; no firm D call. From germline, CDR1 is MNHGY and CDR2 SAAAGT. This CDR3 has 12 residues. V gave up 5 bases and J gave up 8 bases, with 12 bases separating them. CDR3 residues: CASSQSGREAFF. CDR3 coding DNA: TGTGCCAGCAGTCAATCTGGACGGGAAGCTTTCTTT.

V gene TRBV11-3 combines with J gene TRBJ2-7; D perhaps matches TRBD1 (6 bases). The CDR3 spans 16 residues. V lost 5 bases and J 1 base, leaving 18 bases between the germline ends. Looked up from germline, CDR1 is SGHNT and CDR2 is YENEEA. For the CDR3, the DNA is TGTGCCAGCAGCCCCGAGGGGGATTTCGCATCCTACGAGCAGTACTTC. Amino acids: CASSPEGDFASYEQYF.

J is TRBJ1-1 and V is TRBV6-8; the match to TRBD1 covers 9 bases. V lost 0 bases, J lost 5 bases, and 13 bases stayed unmatched. This CDR3 spans 18 amino acids. CDR1 is MNHGY, CDR2 SAAAGT, per germline. In DNA form, the CDR3 reads TGTGCCAGCAGTTACTCGACCACAAAACAGGGGGCATGGACTGAAGCTTTCTTT. It yields the protein CASSYSTTKQGAWTEAFF.

This chain links TRBV19 with TRBJ1-4; a possible D gene is TRBD1 (5 bases). The CDR3 has 14 amino acids. Trimming took off 6 bases at V and 7 bases at J, with 15 bases between the two ends. Germline-derived CDR1 and CDR2 are LNHDA and SQIVND (reference sequence). CDR3 residues: CASSWEGSGEKLFF. CDR3 nucleotides: TGTGCCAGTAGCTGGGAGGGGTCGGGTGAAAAACTGTTTTTT.

The gene calls are TRBV19 and TRBJ1-2; D is uncertain. This CDR3 has 14 amino acids. V was pared by 3 bases and J by 0 bases, with 8 bases between. CDR1 LNHDA and CDR2 SQIVND come from the germline V gene (reference sequence). In nucleotides, the CDR3 is TGTGCCAGTAGTATTCGCGGGCCTAACTATGGCTACACCTTC. Its protein is CASSIRGPNYGYTF.

The sample holds a few counts of this clone. The CDR3 protein is CAWRSDMNTEAFF. CDR3 DNA: TGTGCCTGGAGATCAGACATGAACACTGAAGCTTTCTTT. V gene TRBV30 combines with J gene TRBJ1-1; D gene ambiguous. V was cut by 3 bases and J by 0 bases, with 8 bases left in between. CDR1 is GTSNPN and CDR2 is SVGIG in the germline V gene (reference sequence). The CDR3 runs to 13 residues.

This chain links TRBV11-3 with TRBJ2-7, with D tentatively TRBD1 or TRBD2 (6 bases each). Germline lookup yields CDR1 SGHNT and CDR2 YENEEA. V dropped 5 bases and J dropped 4 bases, with 24 bases sitting between them. The CDR3 extends over 17 amino acids. CDR3 sequence (DNA): TGTGCCAGCAGCGCCGCGGAAAGGGGGGATCTAGGGTACGAGCAGTACTTC. Translating gives CASSAAERGDLGYEQYF.

The V call is TRBV30, the J call TRBJ2-7; a weak D match, TRBD1 (5 bases). This CDR3 spans 14 amino acids. Trimming took off 4 bases at V and 7 bases at J, with 20 bases between the two ends. Germline CDR1 GTSNPN, CDR2 SVGIG (reference sequence). This CDR3 reads CAWTSRTWGPEQYF. The CDR3 nucleotides are TGTGCCTGGACCTCCCGGACATGGGGTCCTGAGCAGTACTTC.

CDR3 region: CASSLGGLVTDTQYF. For the CDR3, the DNA is TGTGCCAGCAGCTTAGGAGGACTGGTCACAGATACGCAGTATTTT. The chain has TRBV11-3 and TRBJ2-3, with D perhaps matching TRBD2 (5 bases). The V end was cut by 1 base, the J end by 2 bases, with 10 bases between. The germline CDR1 and CDR2 sequences are SGHNT and YENEEA. The CDR3 contains 15 residues.

V is TRBV18 and J is TRBJ2-5; D unclear. Trimming left V 2 bases short and J 4 bases short, with 5 bases between. CDR1 is KGHSH and CDR2 is LQKENI in the germline V gene. This CDR3 contains 12 residues. The CDR3 sequence is CASSPLGETQYF. CDR3 DNA sequence: TGTGCCAGCTCACCATTGGGAGAGACCCAGTACTTC.

The chain couples TRBV19 to TRBJ1-1; the match to TRBD1 covers 9 bases. Germline V CDR1 and CDR2: LNHDA, SQIVND (reference sequence). Losses at the gene ends were 4 bases for V and 1 base for J; bases not matched to a gene: 4. This CDR3 spans 15 amino acids. The CDR3 DNA reads as TGTGCCAGTAGTACATCGGACAGGGGGAACACTGAAGCTTTCTTT. It specifies CASSTSDRGNTEAFF.